This note documents a single T cell receptor beta chain sequence. As for time point: newly diagnosed GD, antithyroid drugs for less than 3 months. Extracted RNA from PBMCs served as the source of the TCR library. Arm-PCR of CDR3 regions and iRepertoire HTBI primers were used to build TCR beta libraries. Each CDR3 protein gets one entry after TCRdb re-called the multiplex PCR reads with MiXCR. Of roughly 520,000 distinct CDR3 sequences listed, 12% are singletons. The data originate from a study of regulatory T cells in long-lasting Graves disease. Trimming took 6 bases from V and 0 from J, leaving 7 bases between them. The germline gives CDR1 SNHLY, CDR2 FYNNEI. This CDR3 contains 13 residues. The same data also went into a second study, on T cells in Graves' hyperthyroidism and ophthalmopathy. From that study: Newly diagnosed patients aged 18 to 65 had hyperthyroidism of under 2 months' duration.

J is TRBJ2-3 and V is TRBV2, with no clear D. The sample consisted of peripheral blood mononuclear cells (PBMCs), taken at new diagnosis, from a patient treated with antithyroid drugs. The sequence was obtained from a woman aged 25-40 years with Graves disease. The CDR3, as DNA: TGTGCCAGCAGGTTCCTAAGCACAGATACGCAGTATTTT. Translating it yields CASRFLSTDTQYF.